The 23 T cell receptor beta chains given below trace back to one sample, sequenced in a study of OX40 agonist ivuxolimab in advanced cancers. Clones were sequenced by immunoSEQ multiplex PCR, and TCRdb holds only the in-frame ones, with some missing. The table has about 76,000 clones, over 75% seen once; the top ten hold roughly 3%. Sequencing was performed on CD4+ or CD8+ T cells sorted from blood, taken in a trial of the OX40 agonist ivuxolimab. The receptors were sampled from an adult with an advanced solid tumor such as melanoma, head and neck, liver or kidney cancer.

The gene calls are TRBV6-1 and TRBJ1-5; possible D gene TRBD1, 6 bases. The CDR3 is made up of 16 amino acids. CDR1 and CDR2 (germline): MNHNS, SASEGT. V was clipped by 4 bases and J by 3 bases, with 16 bases between them. In DNA form, the CDR3 reads TGTGCCAGCAGTGGAATAGGGACAACCCCCAATCAGCCCCAGCATTTT. This sequence encodes CASSGIGTTPNQPQHF.

The chain joins TRBV11-3 to TRBJ2-5; D is perhaps TRBD1 (6 bases). Germline V gene sequence: CDR1 SGHNT, CDR2 YENEEA. The length of the CDR3 is 14 residues. V lost 0 bases and J 4 bases, leaving 9 bases between the germline ends. The CDR3 region has the DNA TGTGCCAGCAGCTTAGAGGGCAGGGGAGAGACCCAGTACTTC. This sequence encodes CASSLEGRGETQYF.

The CDR3 nucleotides read TGCGCCAGCAGCCAACCTGGACAGGGGGCTAGGTATGGCTACACCTTC. Amino acid sequence: CASSQPGQGARYGYTF. V and J are TRBV4-1 and TRBJ1-2; 11 bases line up with TRBD1. Germline CDR1 MGHRA, CDR2 YSYEKL. V dropped 2 bases and J dropped 5; count of bases not matched to a gene: 7. The length of the CDR3 is 16 residues.

V gene TRBV7-9 combines with J gene TRBJ1-2; D is undetermined. CDR1 SEHNR and CDR2 FQNEAQ come from the germline V gene (reference sequence). Trimming removed 3 bases at V and 2 bases at J, with 7 bases between. The CDR3 is 13 amino acids. The DNA of the CDR3 is TGTGCCAGCAGCTTCCTCCAGAACTATGGCTACACCTTC. This gives the protein CASSFLQNYGYTF.

In its sample, this clone was seen once. V is TRBV18 and J is TRBJ2-1; 7 bases agree with TRBD1. Germline V gene sequence: CDR1 KGHSH, CDR2 LQKENI. V was clipped by 0 bases and J by 5 bases; unmatched bases: 25. The CDR3 sequence is 22 residues long. CDR3 nucleotide sequence: TGTGCCAGCTCACCACCAGTAAGGGGGCGGCCGTCTAGCCCTTCTGGGGACAATGAGCAGTTCTTC. Its translation: CASSPPVRGRPSSPSGDNEQFF.

This chain joins TRBV7-2 and TRBJ2-7, with D hard to call. The CDR3 extends over 12 amino acids. Between the trimmed V and J ends, which lost 3 bases and 4 bases, there was a span of 7 bases. Germline CDR1 SGHTA, CDR2 FQGNSA. In DNA form, the CDR3 reads TGTGCCAGCAGCTTTTCGGATTACGAGCAGTACTTC. The encoded protein is CASSFSDYEQYF.

This clone was seen once. This chain links TRBV5-8 with TRBJ1-1; D gene uncertain. Germline V gives CDR1 SGHTS, CDR2 YDEGEE. Trimming left V 4 bases short and J 4 bases short, with 17 bases between. The CDR3 extends over 15 amino acids. The CDR3 is CASSREAGWATEAFF. DNA for the CDR3: TGTGCCAGCAGCAGGGAGGCAGGATGGGCCACTGAAGCTTTCTTT.

The chain couples TRBV19 to TRBJ2-7, with 7 bases aligning to TRBD1. This CDR3 region has 15 residues. Germline V lookup: CDR1 LNHDA, CDR2 SQIVND (reference sequence). The V segment lost 3 bases and the J segment 5 bases; nucleotides outside the gene matches: 10. DNA of the CDR3: TGTGCCAGTAGTATCCGGACAGGTGGGCAACACGAGCAGTACTTC. Protein product: CASSIRTGGQHEQYF.

The gene calls are TRBV4-3 and TRBJ1-4; 9 bases line up with TRBD1. Germline values: CDR1 LGHNA, CDR2 YSLEER. The V gene end was trimmed by 1 base and the J gene end by 11 bases; junction bases not matched to a gene: 14. CDR3 size: 17 residues. CDR3 sequence (DNA): TGCGCCAGCAGCCAAGCCGGGGGACAGGGACACCTAGGGAAACTGTTTTTT. Its translation is CASSQAGGQGHLGKLFF.

The gene calls are TRBV19 and TRBJ1-6; 12 bases are shared with TRBD1. CDR1 is LNHDA and CDR2 is SQIVND in the germline V gene (reference sequence). V trimming: 10 bases; J trimming: 8 bases; junction bases outside the gene matches: 6. The CDR3 consists of 14 residues. The CDR3 region is CATGTGGADSPLHF. CDR3 bases: TGTGCCACAGGGACAGGGGGCGCGGATTCACCCCTCCACTTT.

The chain links TRBV10-3 to TRBJ2-5; 7 nucleotides line up with TRBD1. CDR3 length equals 16 residues. Germline V CDR1 and CDR2: ENHRY, SYGVKD. The V gene end was trimmed by 8 bases and the J gene end by 2 bases; junction bases not matched to a gene: 14. CDR3: CAIGGQSRRKQETQYF. Here the CDR3 DNA reads TGTGCCATCGGGGGACAGTCCCGGAGGAAGCAAGAGACCCAGTACTTC.

The CDR3 is CATGKWDTQYF. In DNA form, the CDR3 reads TGTGCCACCGGCAAGTGGGATACGCAGTATTTT. The rearrangement links TRBV27 to TRBJ2-3, with no clear D. Trimming left V 10 bases short and J 6 bases short, with 11 bases between. CDR1 and CDR2 from the germline V gene are MNHEY and SMNVEV (reference sequence). The CDR3 has 11 residues.

The V gene is TRBV30, the J gene TRBJ1-3; weak D call: TRBD1 (6 bases). This CDR3 region has 15 residues. V lost 5 bases and J 0 bases, leaving 14 bases between the germline ends. Germline CDR1 is GTSNPN and CDR2 is SVGIG (reference sequence). Here the CDR3 reads CAWRVTGSSGNTIYF. CDR3 sequence (DNA): TGTGCCTGGCGAGTTACAGGGAGCTCTGGAAACACCATATATTTT.

The chain recombines TRBV6-1 with TRBJ2-7, with D uncertain. CDR1 and CDR2 (germline): MNHNS, SASEGT. The ends were cut back, 8 bases at V and 2 bases at J, with 13 bases in the middle. The CDR3 has 13 amino acids. The CDR3 sequence is CASRNSIAYEQYF. The CDR3 DNA is TGTGCCAGCCGAAACAGCATTGCCTACGAGCAGTACTTC.

DNA for the CDR3: TGTGCCAGCAGCCAAGACAGGGCCGGGGGCTACACCTTC. The encoded protein is CASSQDRAGGYTF. The chain employs TRBV14 and TRBJ1-2; possibly TRBD1 for D (5 bases). Germline CDR1 reads SGHDN; CDR2 reads FVKESK. V gave up 0 bases and J gave up 8 bases, with 10 bases separating them. The CDR3 spans 13 residues.

This clone was observed a few times. This sequence joins TRBV27 and TRBJ2-7, with no clear D. Trimming took 6 bases from V and 2 from J, leaving 5 bases between them. The CDR3 has 11 amino acids. Germline V gene sequence: CDR1 MNHEY, CDR2 SMNVEV (reference sequence). CDR3 amino acids: CASRPTYEQYF. The CDR3 DNA reads TGTGCCAGCAGGCCTACCTACGAGCAGTACTTC.

The chain couples TRBV18 to TRBJ2-3; maybe TRBD2 (5 bases). Germline V gene data show CDR1 as KGHSH and CDR2 as LQKENI. CDR3 size: 16 residues. V was pared by 0 bases and J by 0 bases, with 10 bases between. DNA for the CDR3: TGTGCCAGCTCACCACCGCCGGGGAAGAGCACAGATACGCAGTATTTT. Its protein product is CASSPPPGKSTDTQYF.

The DNA for the CDR3 is TGCGCCAGCAGCTTACAGGGGGCTGATGAAGCTTTCTTT. Translation: CASSLQGADEAFF. This sequence joins TRBV5-1 and TRBJ1-1, with 9 bases that match TRBD1. Losses at the gene ends were 2 bases for V and 7 bases for J; bases not matched to a gene: 3. This CDR3 has 13 residues. Looked up from germline, CDR1 is SGHRS and CDR2 is YFSETQ. The full variable domain, completed using reference TRBV5-1 and TRBJ1-1, is KAGVTQTPRYLIKTRGQQVTLSCSPISGHRSVSWYQQTPGQGLQFLFEYFSETQRNKGNFPGRFSGRQFSNSRSEMNVSTLELGDSALYLCASSLQGADEAFFGQGTRLTVV.

This clone was found a few times. The chain couples TRBV19 to TRBJ1-2; no reliable D call. Germline CDR1 is LNHDA and CDR2 is SQIVND (reference sequence). V shed 3 bases and J shed 6 bases, with 14 bases lying between them. CDR3 length equals 14 residues. CDR3 region: CASSILGRAHGYTF. CDR3 nucleotide sequence: TGTGCCAGTAGTATTCTCGGCCGGGCCCATGGCTACACCTTC.

Comment on this clone: An end of the junction differs from the germline gene, which may be a read error. V gene TRBV28 combines with J gene TRBJ2-7, with D possibly being TRBD2 (6 bases). CDR1 and CDR2 (germline): MDHEN, SYDVKM. The CDR3 totals 13 residues. CDR3 nucleotides: TGTGCCAGCAACCCACCGGGAGCCTACAAGCAGTACTTC. This gives the protein CASNPPGAYKQYF.

The chain links TRBV27 to TRBJ1-2; TRBD1 aligns across 7 bases. Germline CDR1 and CDR2: MNHEY and SMNVEV (reference sequence). With 5 bases clipped from V and 0 bases from J, the junction kept 3 bases outside the gene matches. The CDR3 consists of 14 residues. CDR3 nucleotide sequence: TGTGCCAGCAGTCGGGACAGTGCTAACTATGGCTACACCTTC. Protein sequence: CASSRDSANYGYTF.

J is TRBJ2-1 and V is TRBV7-3; possibly TRBD1 for D (5 bases). The length of the CDR3 is 14 residues. Germline CDR1 reads SGHTA; CDR2 reads FQGTGA. Trimming removed 4 bases at V and 3 bases at J, with 10 bases between. In DNA form, the CDR3 reads TGTGCCAGCAGCTCCCGGACAAACTACAATGAGCAGTTCTTC. It specifies CASSSRTNYNEQFF.

The V gene is TRBV7-3, the J gene TRBJ1-1; D uncertain. This CDR3 contains 15 residues. Trimming removed 2 bases at V and 0 bases at J, with 10 bases between. Germline-derived CDR1 and CDR2 are SGHTA and FQGTGA. The CDR3 nucleotides are TGTGCCAGCAGCTTACGGACCGTGGTGAACACTGAAGCTTTCTTT. Its protein product is CASSLRTVVNTEAFF. The full variable domain, its missing parts supplied by reference TRBV7-3 and TRBJ1-1, is GAGVSQTPSNKVTEKGKYVELRCDPISGHTALYWYRQSLGQGPEFLIYFQGTGAADDSGLPNDRFFAVRPEGSVSTLKIQRTERGDSAVYLCASSLRTVVNTEAFFGQGTRLTVV.